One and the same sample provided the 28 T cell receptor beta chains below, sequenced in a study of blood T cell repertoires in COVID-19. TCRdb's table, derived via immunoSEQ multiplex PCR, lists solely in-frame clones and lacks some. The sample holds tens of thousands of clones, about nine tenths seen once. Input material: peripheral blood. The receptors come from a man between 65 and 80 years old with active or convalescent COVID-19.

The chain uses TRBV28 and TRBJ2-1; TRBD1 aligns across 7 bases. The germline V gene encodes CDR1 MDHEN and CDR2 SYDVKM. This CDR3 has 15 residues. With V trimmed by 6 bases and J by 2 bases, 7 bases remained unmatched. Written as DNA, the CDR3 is TGTGCCAGCAGACCCCGACAGGGACCCTACAATGAGCAGTTCTTC. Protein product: CASRPRQGPYNEQFF.

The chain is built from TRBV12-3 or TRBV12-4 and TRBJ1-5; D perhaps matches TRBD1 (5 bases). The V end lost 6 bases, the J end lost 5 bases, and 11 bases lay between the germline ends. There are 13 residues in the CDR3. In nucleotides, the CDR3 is TGTGCCAGCAGCAGGGATATTGATCAGCCCCAGCATTTT. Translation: CASSRDIDQPQHF.

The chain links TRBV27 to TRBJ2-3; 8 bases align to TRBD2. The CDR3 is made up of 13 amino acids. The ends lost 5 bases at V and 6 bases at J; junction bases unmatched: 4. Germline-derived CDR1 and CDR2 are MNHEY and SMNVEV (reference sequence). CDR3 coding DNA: TGTGCCAGCAGTCATAGCGGGACCGATACGCAGTATTTT. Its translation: CASSHSGTDTQYF.

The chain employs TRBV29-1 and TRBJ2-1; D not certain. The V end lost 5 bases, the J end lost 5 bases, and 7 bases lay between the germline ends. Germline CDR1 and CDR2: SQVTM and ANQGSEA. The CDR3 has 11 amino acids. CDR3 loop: CSVTRNNEQFF. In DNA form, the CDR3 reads TGCAGCGTTACTCGTAACAATGAGCAGTTCTTC.

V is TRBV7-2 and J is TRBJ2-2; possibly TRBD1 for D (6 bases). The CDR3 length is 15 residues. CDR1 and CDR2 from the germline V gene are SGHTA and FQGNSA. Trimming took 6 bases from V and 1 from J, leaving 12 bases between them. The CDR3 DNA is TGTGCCAGCAGTCCAAGACAGGTGAACACCGGGGAGCTGTTTTTT. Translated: CASSPRQVNTGELFF.

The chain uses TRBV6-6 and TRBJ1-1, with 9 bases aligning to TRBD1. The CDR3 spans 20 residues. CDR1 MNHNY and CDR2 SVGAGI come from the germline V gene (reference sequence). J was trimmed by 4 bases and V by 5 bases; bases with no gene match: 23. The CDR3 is CASSHLRGRTGGSVGTEAFF. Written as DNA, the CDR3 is TGTGCCAGCAGTCACCTTAGGGGCCGAACAGGGGGCTCGGTCGGCACTGAAGCTTTCTTT.

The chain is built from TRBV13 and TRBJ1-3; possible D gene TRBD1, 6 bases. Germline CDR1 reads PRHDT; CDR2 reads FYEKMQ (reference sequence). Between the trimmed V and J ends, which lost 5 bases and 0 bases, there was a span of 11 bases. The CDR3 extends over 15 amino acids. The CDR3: CASSLRTASGNTIYF. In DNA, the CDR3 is TGTGCCAGCAGCCTAAGGACAGCCTCTGGAAACACCATATATTTT.

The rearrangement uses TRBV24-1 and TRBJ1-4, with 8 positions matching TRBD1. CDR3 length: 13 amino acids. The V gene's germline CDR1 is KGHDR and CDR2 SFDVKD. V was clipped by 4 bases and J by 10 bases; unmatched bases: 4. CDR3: CATSEGQGGKLFF. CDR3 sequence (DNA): TGTGCCACCAGTGAAGGACAGGGCGGAAAACTGTTTTTT.

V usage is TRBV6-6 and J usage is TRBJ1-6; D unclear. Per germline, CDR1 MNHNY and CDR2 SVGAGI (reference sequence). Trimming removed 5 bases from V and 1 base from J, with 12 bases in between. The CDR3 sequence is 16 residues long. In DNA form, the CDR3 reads TGTGCCAGCAGTCCCTTCGAGGGTTCCTATAATTCACCCCTCCACTTT. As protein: CASSPFEGSYNSPLHF.

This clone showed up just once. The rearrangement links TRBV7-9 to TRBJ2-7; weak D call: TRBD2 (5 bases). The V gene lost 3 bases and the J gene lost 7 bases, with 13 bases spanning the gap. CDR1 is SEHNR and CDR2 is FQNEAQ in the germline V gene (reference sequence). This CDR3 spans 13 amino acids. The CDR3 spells CASSFTGSTEQYF. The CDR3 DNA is TGTGCCAGCAGCTTCACGGGAAGTACGGAGCAGTACTTC. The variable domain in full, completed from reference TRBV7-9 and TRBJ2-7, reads DTGVSQNPRHKITKRGQNVTFRCDPISEHNRLYWYRQTLGQGPEFLTYFQNEAQLEKSRLLSDRFSAERPKGSFSTLEIQRTEQGDSAMYLCASSFTGSTEQYFGPGTRLTVT.

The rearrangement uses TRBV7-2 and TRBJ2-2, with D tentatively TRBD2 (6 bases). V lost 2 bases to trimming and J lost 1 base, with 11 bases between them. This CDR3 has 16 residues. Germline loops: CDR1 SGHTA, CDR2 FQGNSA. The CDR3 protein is CASSLQYGGNTGELFF. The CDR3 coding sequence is TGTGCCAGCAGCTTACAATACGGGGGGAACACCGGGGAGCTGTTTTTT. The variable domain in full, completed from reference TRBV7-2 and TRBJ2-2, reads GAGVSQSPSNKVTEKGKDVELRCDPISGHTALYWYRQSLGQGLEFLIYFQGNSAPDKSGLPSDRFSAERTGGSVSTLTIQRTQQEDSAVYLCASSLQYGGNTGELFFGEGSRLTVL.

In nucleotides, the CDR3 is TGCGCCAGCAGCCCCGGACAGGGACTGTTCACCTTC. Translating gives CASSPGQGLFTF. The chain links TRBV5-1 to TRBJ1-2, with TRBD1 matching 8 bases. The V and J ends lost 4 bases and 13 bases, in that order; junction bases with no gene match: 9. From germline, CDR1 is SGHRS and CDR2 YFSETQ. This CDR3 is 12 amino acids long. Filled out from reference TRBV5-1 and TRBJ1-2, the complete variable domain reads KAGVTQTPRYLIKTRGQQVTLSCSPISGHRSVSWYQQTPGQGLQFLFEYFSETQRNKGNFPGRFSGRQFSNSRSEMNVSTLELGDSALYLCASSPGQGLFTFGSGTRLTVV.

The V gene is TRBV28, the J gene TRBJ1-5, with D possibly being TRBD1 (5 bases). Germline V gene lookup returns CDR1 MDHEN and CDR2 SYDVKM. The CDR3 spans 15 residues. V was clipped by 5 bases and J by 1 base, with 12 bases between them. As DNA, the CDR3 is TGTGCCAGCAGTCTACCGACAGCAAGCAATCAGCCCCAGCATTTT. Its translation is CASSLPTASNQPQHF.

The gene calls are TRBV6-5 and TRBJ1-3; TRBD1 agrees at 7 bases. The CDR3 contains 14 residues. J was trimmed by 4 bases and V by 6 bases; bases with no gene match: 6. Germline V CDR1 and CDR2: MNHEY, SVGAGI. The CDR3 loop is CASRQGRPGNTIYF. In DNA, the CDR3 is TGTGCCAGCAGACAGGGGAGGCCCGGAAACACCATATATTTT.

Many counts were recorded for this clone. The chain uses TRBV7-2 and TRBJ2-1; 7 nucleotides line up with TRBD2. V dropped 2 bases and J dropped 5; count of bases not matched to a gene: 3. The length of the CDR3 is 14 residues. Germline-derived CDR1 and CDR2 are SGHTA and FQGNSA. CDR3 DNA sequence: TGTGCCAGCAGCTTACTAGCGGCCAACAATGAGCAGTTCTTC. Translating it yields CASSLLAANNEQFF.

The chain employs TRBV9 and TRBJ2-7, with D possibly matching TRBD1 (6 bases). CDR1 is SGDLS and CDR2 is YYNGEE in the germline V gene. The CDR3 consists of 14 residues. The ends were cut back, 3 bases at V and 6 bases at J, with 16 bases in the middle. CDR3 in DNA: TGTGCCAGCAGCGCCAGGGACATGGCCCGCGAGCAGTACTTC. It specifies CASSARDMAREQYF.

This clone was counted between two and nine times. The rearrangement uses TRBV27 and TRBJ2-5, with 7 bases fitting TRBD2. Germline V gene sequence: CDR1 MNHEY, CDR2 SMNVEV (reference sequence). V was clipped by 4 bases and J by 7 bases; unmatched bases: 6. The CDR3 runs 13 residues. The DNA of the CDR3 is TGTGCCAGCAGTTGGAGGGAGGGCGTGACCCAGTACTTC. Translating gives CASSWREGVTQYF.

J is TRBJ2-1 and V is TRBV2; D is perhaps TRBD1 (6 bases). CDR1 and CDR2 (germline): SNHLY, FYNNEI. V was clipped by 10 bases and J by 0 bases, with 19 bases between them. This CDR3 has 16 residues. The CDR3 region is CAIKFLGTSSYNEQFF. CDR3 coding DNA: TGTGCCATAAAATTTCTTGGGACAAGCTCCTACAATGAGCAGTTCTTC. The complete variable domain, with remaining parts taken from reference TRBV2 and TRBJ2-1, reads EPEVTQTPSHQVTQMGQEVILRCVPISNHLYFYWYRQILGQKVEFLVSFYNNEISEKSEIFDDQFSVERPDGSNFTLKIRSTKLEDSAMYFCAIKFLGTSSYNEQFFGPGTRLTVL.

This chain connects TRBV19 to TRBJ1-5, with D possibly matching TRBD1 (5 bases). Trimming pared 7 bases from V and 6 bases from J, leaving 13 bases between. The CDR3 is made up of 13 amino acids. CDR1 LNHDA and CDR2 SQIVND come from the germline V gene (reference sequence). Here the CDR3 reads CASTSGGVQPQHF. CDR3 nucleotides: TGTGCCAGTACCTCGGGGGGGGTTCAGCCCCAGCATTTT.

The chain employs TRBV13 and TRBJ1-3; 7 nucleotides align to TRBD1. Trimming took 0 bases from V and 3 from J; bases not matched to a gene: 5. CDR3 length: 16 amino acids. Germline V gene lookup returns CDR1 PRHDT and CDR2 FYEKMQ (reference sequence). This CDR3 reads CASSLGKGAIGNTIYF. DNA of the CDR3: TGTGCCAGCAGCTTAGGCAAGGGGGCTATTGGAAACACCATATATTTT.

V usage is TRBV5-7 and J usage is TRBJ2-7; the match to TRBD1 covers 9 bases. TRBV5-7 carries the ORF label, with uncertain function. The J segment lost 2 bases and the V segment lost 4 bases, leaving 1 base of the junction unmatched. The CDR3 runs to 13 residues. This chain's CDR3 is CASSRQGAYEQYF. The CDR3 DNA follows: TGTGCCAGCAGCCGACAGGGGGCCTACGAGCAGTACTTC.

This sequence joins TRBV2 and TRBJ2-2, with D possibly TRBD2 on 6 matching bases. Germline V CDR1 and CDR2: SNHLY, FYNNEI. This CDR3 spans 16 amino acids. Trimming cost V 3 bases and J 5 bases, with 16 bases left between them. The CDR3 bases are TGTGCCAGCAGTGACCCACCGGGACTCCTAACCGGGGAGCTGTTTTTT. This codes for CASSDPPGLLTGELFF.

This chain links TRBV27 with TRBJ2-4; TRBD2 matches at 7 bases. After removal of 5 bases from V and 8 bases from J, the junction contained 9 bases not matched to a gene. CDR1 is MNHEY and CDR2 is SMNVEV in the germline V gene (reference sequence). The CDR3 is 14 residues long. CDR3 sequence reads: CASSTSRLADIQYF. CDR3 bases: TGTGCCAGCAGTACCAGTCGACTAGCAGACATTCAGTACTTC.

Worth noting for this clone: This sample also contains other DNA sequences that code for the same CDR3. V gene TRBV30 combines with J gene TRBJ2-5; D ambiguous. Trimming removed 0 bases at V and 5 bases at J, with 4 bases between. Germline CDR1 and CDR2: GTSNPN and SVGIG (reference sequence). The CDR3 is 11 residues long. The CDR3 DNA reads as TGTGCCTGGAGTGTGTCGGAGACCCAGTACTTC. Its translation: CAWSVSETQYF. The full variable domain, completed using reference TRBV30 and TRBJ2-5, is SQTIHQWPATLVQPVGSPLSLECTVEGTSNPNLYWYRQAAGRGLQLLFYSVGIGQISSEVPQNLSASRPQDRQFILSSKKLLLSDSGFYLCAWSVSETQYFGPGTRLLVL.

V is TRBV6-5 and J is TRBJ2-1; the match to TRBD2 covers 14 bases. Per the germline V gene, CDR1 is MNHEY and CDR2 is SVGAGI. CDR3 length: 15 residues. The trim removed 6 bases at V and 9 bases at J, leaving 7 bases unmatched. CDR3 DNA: TGTGCCAGCAGCGACCCGGGACTAGCGGGAGTTGAGCAGTTCTTC. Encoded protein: CASSDPGLAGVEQFF.

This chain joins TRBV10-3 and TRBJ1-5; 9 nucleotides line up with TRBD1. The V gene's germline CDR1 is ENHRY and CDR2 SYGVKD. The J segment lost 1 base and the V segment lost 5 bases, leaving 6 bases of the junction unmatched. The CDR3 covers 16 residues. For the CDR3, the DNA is TGTGCCATCAGTTTTACAGGGGGCGGGAGCAATCAGCCCCAGCATTTT. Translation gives CAISFTGGGSNQPQHF.

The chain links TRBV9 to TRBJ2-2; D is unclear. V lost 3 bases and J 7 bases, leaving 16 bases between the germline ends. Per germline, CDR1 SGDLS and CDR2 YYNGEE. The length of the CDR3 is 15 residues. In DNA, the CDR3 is TGTGCCAGCAGCGCCGGTGGCTCCACGGGCGGGGAGCTGTTTTTT. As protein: CASSAGGSTGGELFF.

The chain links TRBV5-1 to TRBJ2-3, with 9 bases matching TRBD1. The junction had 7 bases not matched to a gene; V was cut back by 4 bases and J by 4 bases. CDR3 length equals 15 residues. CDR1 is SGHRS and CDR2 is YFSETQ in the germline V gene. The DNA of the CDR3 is TGCGCCAGCAGCCCCTATTGGACAGGGGCAGATACGCAGTATTTT. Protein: CASSPYWTGADTQYF.